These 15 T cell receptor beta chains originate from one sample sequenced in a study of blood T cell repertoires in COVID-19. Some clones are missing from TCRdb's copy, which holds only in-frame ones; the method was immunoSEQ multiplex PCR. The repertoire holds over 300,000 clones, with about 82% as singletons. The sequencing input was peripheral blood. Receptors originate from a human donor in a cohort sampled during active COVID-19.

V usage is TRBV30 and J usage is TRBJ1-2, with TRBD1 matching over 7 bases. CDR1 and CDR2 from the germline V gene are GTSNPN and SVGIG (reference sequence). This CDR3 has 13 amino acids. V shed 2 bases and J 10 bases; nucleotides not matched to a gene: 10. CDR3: CAWSPGTAVSYTF. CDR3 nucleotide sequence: TGTGCCTGGAGTCCCGGGACAGCAGTCTCCTACACCTTC.

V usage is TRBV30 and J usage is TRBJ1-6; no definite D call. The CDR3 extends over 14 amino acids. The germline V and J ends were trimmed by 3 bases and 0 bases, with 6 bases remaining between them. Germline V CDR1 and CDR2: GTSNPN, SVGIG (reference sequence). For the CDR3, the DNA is TGTGCCTGGAGCCGGGGCTCCTATAATTCACCCCTCCACTTT. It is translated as CAWSRGSYNSPLHF.

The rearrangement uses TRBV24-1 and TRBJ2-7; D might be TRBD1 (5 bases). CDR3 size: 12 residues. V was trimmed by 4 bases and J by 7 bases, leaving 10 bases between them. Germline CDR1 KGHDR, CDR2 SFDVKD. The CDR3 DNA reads TGTGCCACCAGTGAGTATACAGGAGAGCAGTACTTC. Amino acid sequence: CATSEYTGEQYF.

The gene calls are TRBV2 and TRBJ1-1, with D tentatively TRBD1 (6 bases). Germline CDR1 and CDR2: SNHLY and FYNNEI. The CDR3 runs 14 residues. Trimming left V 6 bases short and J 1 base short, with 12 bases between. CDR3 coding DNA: TGTGCCAGCAGCCTTCTGGGACAGAACACTGAAGCTTTCTTT. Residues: CASSLLGQNTEAFF.

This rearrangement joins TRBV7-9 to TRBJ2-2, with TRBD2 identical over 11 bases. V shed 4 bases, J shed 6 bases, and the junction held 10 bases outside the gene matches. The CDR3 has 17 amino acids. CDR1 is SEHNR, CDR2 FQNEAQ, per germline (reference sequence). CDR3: CASSSPIAGGLAGELFF. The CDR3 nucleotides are TGTGCCAGCAGCTCCCCCATAGCGGGGGGGCTTGCCGGGGAGCTGTTTTTT.

CDR3 in DNA: TGTGCCAGCAGTGACTACGAACCGGGACTAGCTTCTGATACGCAGTATTTT. Protein sequence: CASSDYEPGLASDTQYF. The V and J genes are TRBV6-4 and TRBJ2-3, with 9 positions matching TRBD2. The CDR3 extends over 17 amino acids. The J segment lost 6 bases and the V segment lost 1 base, leaving 11 bases of the junction unmatched. Germline-derived CDR1 and CDR2 are MRHNA and SNTAGT.

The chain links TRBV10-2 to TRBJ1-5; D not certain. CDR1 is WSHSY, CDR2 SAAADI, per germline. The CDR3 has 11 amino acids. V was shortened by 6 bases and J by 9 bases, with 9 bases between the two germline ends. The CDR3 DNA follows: TGCGCCAGCAGCGGACGGGGGCCCCAGCATTTT. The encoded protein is CASSGRGPQHF.

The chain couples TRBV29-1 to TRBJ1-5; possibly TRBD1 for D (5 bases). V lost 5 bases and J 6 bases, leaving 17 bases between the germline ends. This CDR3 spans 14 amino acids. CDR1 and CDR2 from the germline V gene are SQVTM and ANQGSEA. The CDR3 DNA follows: TGCAGCGTTAGAGAAGGGGCAGGCCCTCAGCCCCAGCATTTT. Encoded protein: CSVREGAGPQPQHF.

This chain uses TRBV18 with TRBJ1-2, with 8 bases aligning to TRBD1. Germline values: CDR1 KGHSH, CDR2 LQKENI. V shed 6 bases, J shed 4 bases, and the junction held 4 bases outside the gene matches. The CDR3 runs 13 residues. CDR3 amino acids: CASSPDRAYGYTF. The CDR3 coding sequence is TGTGCCAGCTCCCCGGACAGGGCCTATGGCTACACCTTC.

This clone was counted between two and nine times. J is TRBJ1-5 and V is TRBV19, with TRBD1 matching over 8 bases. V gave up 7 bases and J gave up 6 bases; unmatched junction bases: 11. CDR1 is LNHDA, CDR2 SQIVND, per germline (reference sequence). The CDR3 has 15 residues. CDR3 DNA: TGTGCCAGTACATCCAGGGGGCGAGTGAGTCAGCCCCAGCATTTT. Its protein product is CASTSRGRVSQPQHF.

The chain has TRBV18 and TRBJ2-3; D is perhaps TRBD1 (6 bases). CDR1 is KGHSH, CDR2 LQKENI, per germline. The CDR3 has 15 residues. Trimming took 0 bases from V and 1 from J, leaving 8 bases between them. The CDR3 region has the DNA TGTGCCAGCTCACCACCGGGGGCCCGCACAGATACGCAGTATTTT. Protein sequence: CASSPPGARTDTQYF.

CDR3: CASSPRLAGGPETQYF. CDR3 bases: TGTGCCAGCAGTCCGAGACTAGCGGGGGGGCCGGAGACCCAGTACTTC. The genes are TRBV27 and TRBJ2-5; 14 nucleotides match TRBD2. After removal of 5 bases from V and 5 bases from J, the junction contained 7 bases not matched to a gene. This CDR3 is 16 amino acids long. Germline V gene sequence: CDR1 MNHEY, CDR2 SMNVEV (reference sequence).

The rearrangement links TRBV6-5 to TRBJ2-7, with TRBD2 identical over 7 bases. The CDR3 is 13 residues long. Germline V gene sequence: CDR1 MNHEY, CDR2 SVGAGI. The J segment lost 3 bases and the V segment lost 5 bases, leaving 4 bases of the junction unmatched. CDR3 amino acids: CASSPRGVYEQYF. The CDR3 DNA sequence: TGTGCCAGCAGTCCTCGGGGGGTCTACGAGCAGTACTTC.

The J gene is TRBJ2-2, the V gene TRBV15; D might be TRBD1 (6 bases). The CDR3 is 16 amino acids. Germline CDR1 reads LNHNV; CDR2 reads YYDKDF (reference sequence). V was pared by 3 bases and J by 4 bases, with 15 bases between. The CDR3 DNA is TGTGCCACCAGCAGGGATTGGACAGATCTCACCGGGGAGCTGTTTTTT. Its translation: CATSRDWTDLTGELFF.

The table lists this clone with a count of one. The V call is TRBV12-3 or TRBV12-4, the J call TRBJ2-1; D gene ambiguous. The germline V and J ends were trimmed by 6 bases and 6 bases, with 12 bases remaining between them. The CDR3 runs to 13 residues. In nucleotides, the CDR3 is TGTGCCAGCAGCTCCCTAACGTTCAATGAGCAGTTCTTC. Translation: CASSSLTFNEQFF.